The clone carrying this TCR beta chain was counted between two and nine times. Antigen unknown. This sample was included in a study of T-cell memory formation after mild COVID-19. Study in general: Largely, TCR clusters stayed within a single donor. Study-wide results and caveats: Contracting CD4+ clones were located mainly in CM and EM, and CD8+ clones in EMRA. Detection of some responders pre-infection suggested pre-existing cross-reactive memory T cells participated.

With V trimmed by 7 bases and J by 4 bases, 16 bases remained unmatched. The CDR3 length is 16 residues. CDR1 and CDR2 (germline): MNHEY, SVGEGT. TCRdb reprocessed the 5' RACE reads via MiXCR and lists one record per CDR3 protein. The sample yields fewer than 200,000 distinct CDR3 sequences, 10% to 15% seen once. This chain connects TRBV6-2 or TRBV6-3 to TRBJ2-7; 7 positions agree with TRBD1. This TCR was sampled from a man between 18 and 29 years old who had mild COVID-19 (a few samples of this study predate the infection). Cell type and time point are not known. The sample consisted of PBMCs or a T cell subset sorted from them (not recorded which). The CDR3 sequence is CASTPRQGKGPYEQYV. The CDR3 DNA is TGTGCCAGCACCCCCAGACAGGGAAAAGGGCCTTACGAGCAGTACGTC.